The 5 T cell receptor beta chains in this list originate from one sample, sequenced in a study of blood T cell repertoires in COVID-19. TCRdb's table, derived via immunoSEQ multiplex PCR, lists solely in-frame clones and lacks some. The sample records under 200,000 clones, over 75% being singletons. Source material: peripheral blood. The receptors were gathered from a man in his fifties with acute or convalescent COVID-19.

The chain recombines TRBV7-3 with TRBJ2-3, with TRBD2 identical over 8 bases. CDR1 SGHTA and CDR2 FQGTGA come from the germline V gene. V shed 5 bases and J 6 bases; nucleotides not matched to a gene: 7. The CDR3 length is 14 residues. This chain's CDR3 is CASSPTGTSDTQYF. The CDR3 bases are TGTGCCAGCAGCCCGACCGGGACTAGTGATACGCAGTATTTT.

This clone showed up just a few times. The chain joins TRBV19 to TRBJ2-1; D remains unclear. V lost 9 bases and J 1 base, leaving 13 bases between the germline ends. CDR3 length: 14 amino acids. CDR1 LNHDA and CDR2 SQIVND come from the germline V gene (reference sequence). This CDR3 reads CASAFRVSYNEQFF. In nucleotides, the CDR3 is TGTGCCAGCGCATTCCGCGTTTCCTACAATGAGCAGTTCTTC.

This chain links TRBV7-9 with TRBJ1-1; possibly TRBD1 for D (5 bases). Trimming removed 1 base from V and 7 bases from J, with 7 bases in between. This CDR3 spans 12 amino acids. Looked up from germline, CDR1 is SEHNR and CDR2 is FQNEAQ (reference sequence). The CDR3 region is CASSLGGSEAFF. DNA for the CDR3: TGTGCCAGCAGCTTAGGGGGCAGTGAAGCTTTCTTT.

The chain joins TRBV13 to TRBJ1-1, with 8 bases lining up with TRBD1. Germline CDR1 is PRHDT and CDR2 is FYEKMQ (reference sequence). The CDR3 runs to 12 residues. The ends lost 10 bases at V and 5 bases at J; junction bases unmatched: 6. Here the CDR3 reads CATQGDWTEAFF. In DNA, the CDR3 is TGTGCCACACAGGGGGATTGGACTGAAGCTTTCTTT.

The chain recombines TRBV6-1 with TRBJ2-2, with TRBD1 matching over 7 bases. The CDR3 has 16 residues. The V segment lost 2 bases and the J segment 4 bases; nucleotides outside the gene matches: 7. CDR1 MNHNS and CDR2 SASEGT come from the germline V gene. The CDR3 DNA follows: TGTGCCAGCAGTGAATTAGGGACAGCGGTCACCGGGGAGCTGTTTTTT. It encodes CASSELGTAVTGELFF.